The sequence of this TCR beta chain was determined in a study of CD8 T cells in Susac syndrome. TCR beta was sequenced from blood CD8+ and CD4+ T cells. Multiple sclerosis controls were treatment-naive patients with stable or active relapsing-remitting disease. Negative isolation yielded CD8+ and CD4+ T cells; FACS enriched TEMRA cells. From germline, CDR1 is SGHVS and CDR2 FQNEAQ. The CDR3 runs 14 residues. Trimming cost V 5 bases and J 5 bases, with 15 bases left between them. When the RNA was reverse transcribed, random hexamers were used with an input of 0.5 to 1 ug. The amplification used immunoSEQ multiplex PCR on TCR beta CDR3; it spanned 54 Vbeta and 13 Jbeta. TCRdb fed the immunoSEQ multiplex PCR reads into MiXCR, producing one record per CDR3 protein. The sample yields around 270,000 distinct CDR3 sequences, 65% to 90% seen once.

The source material was CD8+ T cells from PBMCs. The V call is TRBV7-8, the J call TRBJ2-5, with D perhaps matching TRBD1 or TRBD2 (5 bases each). This TCR was sampled from a human donor with multiple sclerosis. The CDR3 spells CASSQTWGMETQYF. CDR3 coding DNA: TGTGCCAGCAGCCAAACTTGGGGGATGGAGACCCAGTACTTC.